This entry lists 14 T cell receptor beta chains sequenced from one sample in a study of CD8 T cells in ankylosing spondylitis. Study observations and caveats: Seemingly distinctive of ankylosing spondylitis blood was a TCR beta motif formed by eight highly homologous variants.

TCRdb re-analysed the 5' RACE reads in MiXCR, keeping a single row per CDR3 protein. In the table there are over 700,000 distinct CDR3 sequences, roughly 20% of which are singletons. Their specific antigens are unknown. The sequencing sample was made of blood, either unsorted or a sorted T cell fraction (not recorded which). These receptors came from a male donor with ankylosing spondylitis.

V is TRBV4-1 and J is TRBJ1-1; no definite D call. Looked up from germline, CDR1 is MGHRA and CDR2 is YSYEKL. This CDR3 has 15 residues. Between the trimmed V and J ends, which lost 0 bases and 2 bases, there was a span of 10 bases. The CDR3 sequence: CASSQEVERNTEAFF. The DNA for the CDR3 is TGCGCCAGCAGCCAAGAAGTGGAGAGAAACACTGAAGCTTTCTTT.

The V call is TRBV25-1, the J call TRBJ1-1; D might be TRBD1 (6 bases). Trimming took 4 bases from V and 8 from J, leaving 14 bases between them. The CDR3 is made up of 13 amino acids. CDR1 MGHDK and CDR2 SYGVNS come from the germline V gene. The CDR3 sequence: CASSANDRSEAFF. CDR3 nucleotide sequence: TGTGCCAGCAGTGCCAACGACAGGTCCGAAGCTTTCTTT.

This clonotype was recorded a few times. The chain carries TRBV29-1 and TRBJ2-1; 10 bases line up with TRBD2. CDR1 is SQVTM and CDR2 is ANQGSEA in the germline V gene. CDR3 size: 19 residues. After removal of 1 base from V and 0 bases from J, the junction contained 12 bases not matched to a gene. CDR3 loop: CSVEGVAGGLLSSYNEQFF. CDR3 in DNA: TGCAGCGTTGAAGGGGTAGCGGGAGGACTCTTGAGCTCCTACAATGAGCAGTTCTTC.

V usage is TRBV5-1 and J usage is TRBJ1-1; no reliable D call. Deletions cut 4 bases from V and 5 bases from J, with 18 bases between. Looked up from germline, CDR1 is SGHRS and CDR2 is YFSETQ. The CDR3 loop spans 15 amino acids. As DNA, the CDR3 is TGCGCCAGCAGCACGAATGAGGCGGGAGGTACTGAAGCTTTCTTT. This codes for CASSTNEAGGTEAFF.

The chain employs TRBV2 and TRBJ2-3, with D tentatively TRBD1 (6 bases). The germline V gene has CDR1 SNHLY and CDR2 FYNNEI. The CDR3 contains 15 residues. V was trimmed by 8 bases and J by 0 bases, leaving 15 bases between them. The CDR3 reads CASLSQGSSTDTQYF. CDR3 nucleotide sequence: TGTGCCAGCTTGTCACAGGGCTCTAGCACAGATACGCAGTATTTT.

The chain couples TRBV4-2 to TRBJ2-5; D is tentatively TRBD1 or TRBD2 (5 bases each). V gave up 0 bases and J gave up 5 bases, with 19 bases separating them. The CDR3 is made up of 17 amino acids. Germline V lookup: CDR1 LGHNA, CDR2 YNFKEQ. CDR3 sequence (DNA): TGTGCCAGCAGCCAAGATTGGGTCATGGGGGAGCGGGAGACCCAGTACTTC. Translating gives CASSQDWVMGERETQYF.

This clonotype was observed a handful of times. The chain carries TRBV16 and TRBJ2-7, with TRBD1 matching over 7 bases. CDR3 length: 15 amino acids. Germline CDR1 reads KGHSY; CDR2 reads FQNENV. The V segment lost 3 bases and the J segment 4 bases; nucleotides outside the gene matches: 9. The CDR3 bases are TGTGCCAGCAGCCATTCCGAAGGGACAGTATACGAGCAGTACTTC. Translating it yields CASSHSEGTVYEQYF.

This clonotype turned up a few times. This chain connects TRBV5-1 to TRBJ2-7, with D possibly matching TRBD1 (6 bases). CDR1 is SGHRS, CDR2 YFSETQ, per germline. This CDR3 is 16 amino acids long. The ends were cut back, 1 base at V and 4 bases at J, with 18 bases in the middle. CDR3 in amino acids: CASSLIPGDAGYEQYF. CDR3 DNA sequence: TGCGCCAGCAGCTTGATCCCAGGGGACGCGGGTTACGAGCAGTACTTC.

The chain carries TRBV18 and TRBJ2-1; 9 bases match TRBD2. After removal of 5 bases from V and 2 bases from J, the junction contained 10 bases not matched to a gene. Germline V lookup: CDR1 KGHSH, CDR2 LQKENI. There are 17 residues in the CDR3. The CDR3 is CASSGGVGGGAYNEQFF. The CDR3 bases are TGTGCCAGCTCAGGCGGTGTTGGCGGGGGGGCCTACAATGAGCAGTTCTTC.

The J gene is TRBJ1-6, the V gene TRBV9; no firm D call. CDR3 size: 17 residues. V shed 1 base and J shed 10 bases, with 21 bases lying between them. The germline V gene has CDR1 SGDLS and CDR2 YYNGEE. The DNA of the CDR3 is TGTGCCAGCAGCGTATCCGGACGGATGTCTGAGGAATCACCCCTCCACTTT. The encoded protein is CASSVSGRMSEESPLHF.

In its sample, this clonotype was seen many times. The gene calls are TRBV4-1 and TRBJ2-1; TRBD2 matches 13 bases. V was clipped by 4 bases and J by 7 bases; unmatched bases: 10. The CDR3 extends over 17 amino acids. The germline V gene encodes CDR1 MGHRA and CDR2 YSYEKL. CDR3: CASSREPGLAGPNEQFF. The CDR3 bases are TGCGCCAGCAGCCGAGAACCGGGACTAGCGGGACCTAATGAGCAGTTCTTC.

V usage is TRBV30 and J usage is TRBJ2-2; TRBD2 aligns across 10 bases. This CDR3 has 14 residues. In germline, CDR1 is GTSNPN, CDR2 SVGIG (reference sequence). After removal of 7 bases from V and 1 base from J, the junction contained 3 bases not matched to a gene. DNA for the CDR3: TGTGCCTACCGGACTAGCGGGAACACCGGGGAGCTGTTTTTT. Protein: CAYRTSGNTGELFF.

The gene calls are TRBV4-1 and TRBJ2-5; D is possibly TRBD1 (5 bases). Trimming took 3 bases from V and 4 from J, leaving 21 bases between them. This CDR3 region has 17 residues. CDR1 and CDR2 from the germline V gene are MGHRA and YSYEKL. The CDR3 coding sequence is TGCGCCAGCAGCCACCTTCCCCCGACAGTCCTGGGAGAGACCCAGTACTTC. This codes for CASSHLPPTVLGETQYF.

The chain is built from TRBV29-1 and TRBJ1-1, with D possibly TRBD1 on 5 matching bases. This CDR3 spans 15 amino acids. Trimming cost V 4 bases and J 7 bases, with 22 bases left between them. Germline-derived CDR1 and CDR2 are SQVTM and ANQGSEA. The DNA for the CDR3 is TGCAGCGTTGCGGAAAGGGGACTGGGGCGTGGTGAAGCTTTCTTT. Its translation: CSVAERGLGRGEAFF.